Detailed here is one T cell receptor beta chain. Which antigen it targets is not known. Base qualities are not at hand, and no much larger clone is one base apart. The data derive from a study of blood T cell repertoires in COVID-19 (dated by TCRdb to the early 2020s). For the wider study: Samples covering the acute and convalescent phases of COVID-19 were provided by collaborators in the United States, Italy and Spain. The prospective study material was composed of cDNA or gDNA derived from T cells, B-cell-depleted T cells, or PBMCs. Deeply sampled blood TCRbeta repertoires from subjects exposed to, actively infected with, or recovered from COVID-19 were included in the dataset. A freely available public database, intended as a resource for researchers studying the immune response to SARS-CoV-2, is where the repertoires were released. Samples were obtained from the ongoing ImmuneRACE study (first 160 participants) and from 950 to 1,500 subjects provided by 6 global collaborators. Nearly every sample came with metadata listing a de-identified subject ID, COVID-19 status, age in years and sex. Where available, HLA class I and class II types were taken from metadata supplied by the sample provider and were not determined by assay-based typing.

Broader findings and caveats from the paper: How much clinical and demographic metadata was included differed by source and by participant, and the metadata was provided uncurated.

CDR1 SQVTM and CDR2 ANQGSEA were looked up in the germline V gene. From cysteine to phenylalanine, the CDR3 is 12 amino acids long. The retained sequence is limited to the CDR3, 36 bases, with the frame set at the first base. Trimming removed 2 bases from V and 8 bases from J, leaving 12 bases between the germline ends. TCRbeta CDR3 regions were amplified from genomic DNA by means of the immunoSEQ Assay, a bias-controlled multiplex PCR. In the original analysis: Nucleated cell counts per sample were estimated from amplification of reference gene primers within the assay. To quantify the absolute abundance of each unique TCRbeta CDR3 rearrangement, sequence reads were collapsed and filtered. Productive Simpson clonality was computed per sample as the square root of Simpson's diversity index over productive rearrangements. TCRdb took over this immuneACCESS table, retaining in-frame rearrangements with V and J assigned. Such tables are incomplete; in checked studies, under half of the missing clones stem from an unresolved V gene, and the remainder is unexplained. The V and J calls and clone size were taken over from that table, and D and trimming were inferred from the DNA. The sample table holds 200,000 to 250,000 clones, of which 86% were seen once. The ten largest clonotypes hold about 9.4% of the sample.

One collaborating source in Seattle enrolled patients while the patients were actively infected and followed the patients over time throughout the course of disease. Each collaborating institution followed its own protocols to collect whole blood in K2EDTA tubes. For TCRbeta analysis, collaborators shipped samples in one of three forms: frozen whole blood, isolated PBMCs, or DNA extracted from either of those sample types. The sample consisted of peripheral blood. This chain joins TRBV29-1 to TRBJ1-2; D gene: possibly TRBD1, on 5 matching bases. This sequence originates from a woman aged 50 to 65 with COVID-19, enrolled during active disease. The DNA sequence is TGCAGCGTTGAAAGGGAACGGGGGGGCTACACCTTC. It translates to CSVERERGGYTF.